This T cell receptor beta chain originates from a study of cytomegalovirus exposure and HLA in healthy donors. Study-level background: Later, an analysis reported that the 120 or so validation repertoires had used the same platform as the approximately 600 first-cohort repertoires. Study outcomes and limitations: In vitro testing confirmed a few CMV-associated chains as specific for CMV antigens. Cytomegalovirus status, reportedly, was diagnosed with high specificity and sensitivity by the classifier. Subsequent analysis of the 100 to 150 validation repertoires found a tendency for first-cohort TCR clusters to co-occur.

A remark on this clone: What it recognizes is unknown.

TCRdb keeps only in-frame clones here, not all; method: immunoSEQ multiplex PCR. The data show some 150,000 clones, 70% to 90% seen once. Unmatched junction bases numbered 11, after V lost 3 bases and J lost 5 bases. The CDR3 contains 16 residues. Germline assignment: CDR1 LGHNA and CDR2 YSLEER. The receptor was derived from a woman aged 18-35 years in good health and CMV-seropositive. Sequenced sample: PBMCs. The V call is TRBV4-3, the J call TRBJ2-3; 7 bases line up with TRBD1. CDR3 bases: TGCGCCAGCAGCCAGTGGGACAGTGTCTTGGGAGATACGCAGTATTTT. Its translation: CASSQWDSVLGDTQYF.